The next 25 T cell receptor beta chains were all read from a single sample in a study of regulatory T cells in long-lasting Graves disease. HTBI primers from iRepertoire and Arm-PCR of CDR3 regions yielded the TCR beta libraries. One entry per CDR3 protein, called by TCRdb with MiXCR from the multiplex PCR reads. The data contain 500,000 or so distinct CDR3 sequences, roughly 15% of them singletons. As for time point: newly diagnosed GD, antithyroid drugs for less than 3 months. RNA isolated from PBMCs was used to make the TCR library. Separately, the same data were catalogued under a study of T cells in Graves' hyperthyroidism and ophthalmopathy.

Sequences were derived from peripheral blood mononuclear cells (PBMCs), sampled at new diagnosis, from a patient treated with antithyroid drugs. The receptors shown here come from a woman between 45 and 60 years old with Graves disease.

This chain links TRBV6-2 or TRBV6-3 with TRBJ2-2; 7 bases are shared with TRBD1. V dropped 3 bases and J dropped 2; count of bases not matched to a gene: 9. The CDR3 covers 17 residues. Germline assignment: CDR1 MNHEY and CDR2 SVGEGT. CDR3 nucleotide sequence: TGTGCCAGCAGTTATTTGCCCGGGACAGCTAACACCGGGGAGCTGTTTTTT. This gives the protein CASSYLPGTANTGELFF.

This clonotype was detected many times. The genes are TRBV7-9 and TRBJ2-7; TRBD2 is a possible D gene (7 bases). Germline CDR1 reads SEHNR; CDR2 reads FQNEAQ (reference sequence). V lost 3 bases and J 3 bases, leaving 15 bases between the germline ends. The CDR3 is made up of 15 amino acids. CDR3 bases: TGTGCCAGCAGCTTTCCCGGGGGAGGGGGCTACGAGCAGTACTTC. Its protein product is CASSFPGGGGYEQYF. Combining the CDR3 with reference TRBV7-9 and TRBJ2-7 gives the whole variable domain DTGVSQNPRHKITKRGQNVTFRCDPISEHNRLYWYRQTLGQGPEFLTYFQNEAQLEKSRLLSDRFSAERPKGSFSTLEIQRTEQGDSAMYLCASSFPGGGGYEQYFGPGTRLTVT.

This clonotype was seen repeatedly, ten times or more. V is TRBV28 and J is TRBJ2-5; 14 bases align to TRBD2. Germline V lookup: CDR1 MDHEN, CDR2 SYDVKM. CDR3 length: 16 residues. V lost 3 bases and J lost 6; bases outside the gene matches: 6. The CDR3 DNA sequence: TGTGCCAGCAGTTTTCCGGGACTAGCGGGAGTTAAGACCCAGTACTTC. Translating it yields CASSFPGLAGVKTQYF. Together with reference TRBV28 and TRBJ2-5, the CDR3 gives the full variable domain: DVKVTQSSRYLVKRTGEKVFLECVQDMDHENMFWYRQDPGLGLRLIYFSYDVKMKEKGDIPEGYSVSREKKERFSLILESASTNQTSMYLCASSFPGLAGVKTQYFGPGTRLLVL.

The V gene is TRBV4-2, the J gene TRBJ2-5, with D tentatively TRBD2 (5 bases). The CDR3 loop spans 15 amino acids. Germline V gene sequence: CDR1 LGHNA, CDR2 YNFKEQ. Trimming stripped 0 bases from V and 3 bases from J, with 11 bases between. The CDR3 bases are TGTGCCAGCAGCCAAGATCTGAGAGCGGAAGAGACCCAGTACTTC. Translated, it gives CASSQDLRAEETQYF.

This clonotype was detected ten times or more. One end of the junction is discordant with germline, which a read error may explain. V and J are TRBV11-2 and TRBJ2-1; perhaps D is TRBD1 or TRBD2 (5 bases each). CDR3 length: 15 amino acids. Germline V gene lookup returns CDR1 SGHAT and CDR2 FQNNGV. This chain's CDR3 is CASSLAGHIQSPQLF. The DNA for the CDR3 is TGTGCCAGCAGCTTAGCGGGGCACATACAGAGTCCGCAGCTCTTC.

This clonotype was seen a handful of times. The CDR3 DNA is TGTGCCAGCATGGTAGCGGGATACACAGATACGCAGTATTTT. Amino acids: CASMVAGYTDTQYF. The chain couples TRBV6-1 to TRBJ2-3; 8 bases are a match to TRBD2. The V and J ends lost 7 bases and 2 bases, in that order; junction bases with no gene match: 5. The CDR3 has 14 amino acids. Germline-derived CDR1 and CDR2 are MNHNS and SASEGT.

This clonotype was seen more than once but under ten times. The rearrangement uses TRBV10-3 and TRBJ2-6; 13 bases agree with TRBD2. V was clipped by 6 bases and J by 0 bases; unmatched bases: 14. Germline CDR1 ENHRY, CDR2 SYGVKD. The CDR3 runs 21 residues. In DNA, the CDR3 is TGTGCCATCAGAGAGACACTAGCGGGAGGGTCCCTATCCTCTGGGGCCAACGTCCTGACTTTC. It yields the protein CAIRETLAGGSLSSGANVLTF.

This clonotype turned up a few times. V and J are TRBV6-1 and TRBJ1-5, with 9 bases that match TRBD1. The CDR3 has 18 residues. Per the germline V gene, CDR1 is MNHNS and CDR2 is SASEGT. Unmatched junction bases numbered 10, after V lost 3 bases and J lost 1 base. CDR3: CASSDSGQGYVSNQPQHF. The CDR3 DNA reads TGTGCCAGCAGTGACTCGGGACAGGGATATGTAAGCAATCAGCCCCAGCATTTT.

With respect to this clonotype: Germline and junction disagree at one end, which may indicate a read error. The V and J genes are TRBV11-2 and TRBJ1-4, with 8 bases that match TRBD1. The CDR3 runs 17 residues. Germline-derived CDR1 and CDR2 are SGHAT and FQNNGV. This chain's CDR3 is CASRPRTGIPLEEKLVF. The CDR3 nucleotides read TGTGCCAGCAGACCTCGGACAGGGATCCCTTTGGAGGAAAAACTGGTTTTT.

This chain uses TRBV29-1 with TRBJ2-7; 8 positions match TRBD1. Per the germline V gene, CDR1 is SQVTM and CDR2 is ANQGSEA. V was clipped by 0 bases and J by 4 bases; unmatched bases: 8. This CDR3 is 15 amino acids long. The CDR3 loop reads CSVEDPRTGNYEQYF. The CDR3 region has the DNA TGCAGCGTTGAAGATCCAAGGACAGGGAATTACGAGCAGTACTTC.

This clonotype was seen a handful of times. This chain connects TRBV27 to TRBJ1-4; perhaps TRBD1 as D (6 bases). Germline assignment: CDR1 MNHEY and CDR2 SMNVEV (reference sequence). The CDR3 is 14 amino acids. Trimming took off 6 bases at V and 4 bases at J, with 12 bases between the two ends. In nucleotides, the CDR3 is TGTGCCAGCAGCCATAGGGGGGATAATGAAAAACTGTTTTTT. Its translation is CASSHRGDNEKLFF.

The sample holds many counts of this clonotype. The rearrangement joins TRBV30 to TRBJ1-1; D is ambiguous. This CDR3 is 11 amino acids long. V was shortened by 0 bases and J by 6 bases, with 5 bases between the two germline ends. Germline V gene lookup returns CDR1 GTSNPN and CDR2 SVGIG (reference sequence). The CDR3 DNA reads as TGTGCCTGGAGTGTACGGCCTGAAGCTTTCTTT. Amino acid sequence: CAWSVRPEAFF.

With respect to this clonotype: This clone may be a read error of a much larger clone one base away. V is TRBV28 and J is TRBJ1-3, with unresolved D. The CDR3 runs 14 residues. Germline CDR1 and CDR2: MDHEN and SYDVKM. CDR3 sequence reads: CASSSPWSGNAIYF. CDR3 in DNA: TGTGCCAGCAGTTCCCCCTGGTCTGGAAACGCCATATATTTT.

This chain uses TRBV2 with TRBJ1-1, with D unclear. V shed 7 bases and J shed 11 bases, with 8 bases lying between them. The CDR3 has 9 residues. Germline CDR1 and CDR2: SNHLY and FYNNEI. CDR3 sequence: CASIIRAFF. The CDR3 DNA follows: TGTGCCAGCATTATTCGGGCTTTCTTT.

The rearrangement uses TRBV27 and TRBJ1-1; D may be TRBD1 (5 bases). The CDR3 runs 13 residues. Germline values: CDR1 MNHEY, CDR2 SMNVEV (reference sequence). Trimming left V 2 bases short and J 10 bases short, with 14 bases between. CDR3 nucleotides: TGTGCCAGCAGTTTAAATAGGGGCGAAGGAGCTTTCTTT. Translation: CASSLNRGEGAFF.

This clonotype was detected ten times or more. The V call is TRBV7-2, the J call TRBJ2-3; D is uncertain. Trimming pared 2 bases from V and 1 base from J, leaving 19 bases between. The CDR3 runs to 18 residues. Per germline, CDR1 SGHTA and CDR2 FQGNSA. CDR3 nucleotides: TGTGCCAGCAGCTTACGCCTATCACTCCAGAGCGGCACAGATACGCAGTATTTT. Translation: CASSLRLSLQSGTDTQYF.

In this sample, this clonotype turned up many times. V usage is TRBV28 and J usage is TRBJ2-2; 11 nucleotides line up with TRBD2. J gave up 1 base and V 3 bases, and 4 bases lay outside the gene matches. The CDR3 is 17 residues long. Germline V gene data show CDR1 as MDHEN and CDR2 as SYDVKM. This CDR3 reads CASSLSLAGGNTGELFF. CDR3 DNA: TGTGCCAGCAGTTTGTCGCTAGCGGGAGGGAACACCGGGGAGCTGTTTTTT.

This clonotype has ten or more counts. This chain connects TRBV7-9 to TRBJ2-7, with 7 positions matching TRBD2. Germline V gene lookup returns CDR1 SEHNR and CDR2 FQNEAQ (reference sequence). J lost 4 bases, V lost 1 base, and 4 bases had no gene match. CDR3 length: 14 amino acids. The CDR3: CASSLEPGGYEQYF. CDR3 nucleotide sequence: TGTGCCAGCAGCTTAGAGCCGGGAGGATACGAGCAGTACTTC.

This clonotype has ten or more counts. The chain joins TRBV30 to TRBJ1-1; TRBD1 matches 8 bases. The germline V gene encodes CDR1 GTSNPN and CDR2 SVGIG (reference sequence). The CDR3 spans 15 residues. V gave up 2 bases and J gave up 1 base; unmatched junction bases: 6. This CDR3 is CAWSLSQGENTEAFF. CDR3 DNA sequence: TGTGCCTGGAGTCTCTCACAGGGGGAGAACACTGAAGCTTTCTTT.

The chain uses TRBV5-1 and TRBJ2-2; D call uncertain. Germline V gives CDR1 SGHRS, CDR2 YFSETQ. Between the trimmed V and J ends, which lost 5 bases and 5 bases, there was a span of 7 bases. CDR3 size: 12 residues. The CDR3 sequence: CASRIETGELFF. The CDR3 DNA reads TGCGCCAGCAGAATAGAAACCGGGGAGCTGTTTTTT.

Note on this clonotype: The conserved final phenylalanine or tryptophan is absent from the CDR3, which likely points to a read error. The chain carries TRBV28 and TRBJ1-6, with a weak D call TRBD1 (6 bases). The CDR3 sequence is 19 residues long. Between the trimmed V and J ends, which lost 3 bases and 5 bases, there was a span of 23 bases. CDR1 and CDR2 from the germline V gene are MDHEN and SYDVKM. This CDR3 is CASSFPQGTPTENNSPLHL. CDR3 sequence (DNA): TGTGCCAGCAGTTTCCCACAGGGAACCCCTACAGAGAATAATTCACCCCTCCACCTT.

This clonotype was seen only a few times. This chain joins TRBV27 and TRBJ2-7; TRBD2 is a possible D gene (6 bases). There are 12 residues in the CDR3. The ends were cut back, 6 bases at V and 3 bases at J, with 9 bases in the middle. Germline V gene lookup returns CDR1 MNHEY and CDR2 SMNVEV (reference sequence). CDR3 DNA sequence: TGTGCCAGCAGGCGGGATATCTACGAGCAGTACTTC. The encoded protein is CASRRDIYEQYF.

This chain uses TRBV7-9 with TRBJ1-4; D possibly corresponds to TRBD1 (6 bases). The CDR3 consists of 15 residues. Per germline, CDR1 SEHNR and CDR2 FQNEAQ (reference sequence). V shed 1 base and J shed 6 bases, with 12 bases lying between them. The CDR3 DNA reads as TGTGCCAGCAGCTTAGAACAGGGAAGGTATGAAAAACTGTTTTTT. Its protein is CASSLEQGRYEKLFF. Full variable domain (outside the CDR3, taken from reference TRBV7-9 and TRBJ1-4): DTGVSQNPRHKITKRGQNVTFRCDPISEHNRLYWYRQTLGQGPEFLTYFQNEAQLEKSRLLSDRFSAERPKGSFSTLEIQRTEQGDSAMYLCASSLEQGRYEKLFFGSGTQLSVL.

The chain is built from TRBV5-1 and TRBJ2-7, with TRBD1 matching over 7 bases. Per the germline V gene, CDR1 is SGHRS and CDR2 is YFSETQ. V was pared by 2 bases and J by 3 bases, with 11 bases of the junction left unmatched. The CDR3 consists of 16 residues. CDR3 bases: TGCGCCAGCAGCTTAGTCACAGGGGCTCATAACTACGAGCAGTACTTC. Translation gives CASSLVTGAHNYEQYF.

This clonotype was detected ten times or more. The DNA for the CDR3 is TGTGCCAGCAGCAGGACAGGGTCGTCCCCCGGGGAGCTGTTTTTT. Its protein is CASSRTGSSPGELFF. The chain couples TRBV11-1 to TRBJ2-2; 8 nucleotides align to TRBD1. The ends lost 5 bases at V and 6 bases at J; junction bases unmatched: 8. Germline CDR1 is SGHAT and CDR2 is FQDESV (reference sequence). CDR3 size: 15 residues.